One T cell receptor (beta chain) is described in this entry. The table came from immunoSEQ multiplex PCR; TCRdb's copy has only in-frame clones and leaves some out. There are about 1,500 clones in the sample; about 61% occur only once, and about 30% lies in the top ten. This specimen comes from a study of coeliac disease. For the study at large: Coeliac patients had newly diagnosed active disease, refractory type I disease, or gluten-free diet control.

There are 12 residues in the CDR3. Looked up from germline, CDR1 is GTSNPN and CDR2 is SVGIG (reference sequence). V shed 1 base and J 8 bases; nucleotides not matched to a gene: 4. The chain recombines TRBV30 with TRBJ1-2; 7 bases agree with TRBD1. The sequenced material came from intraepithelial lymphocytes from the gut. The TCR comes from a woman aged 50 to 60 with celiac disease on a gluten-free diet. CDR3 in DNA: TGTGCCTGGAGTGAGGGGGCTCACGGCTACACCTTC. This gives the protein CAWSEGAHGYTF.